This is a list of T cell receptor beta chains from one sample in a study of blood T cell repertoires in COVID-19. TCRdb keeps only in-frame clones here, not all; method: immunoSEQ multiplex PCR. In the table there are tens of thousands of clones, around 67% of which are singletons. The sample consisted of peripheral blood. The receptors originated from a woman between 65 and 79 years old with acute or convalescent COVID-19. Each CDR3 is given with its conserved first and last residue. A D gene is named only where the DNA matches it firmly. Size is omitted from some rows. Given values are once, few, many or a class for expanded clones.

v_gene: TRBV5-1
abundance: .
d_gene: TRBD1
j_gene: TRBJ2-1
CDR3aa: CASSSDRGNEQFF
CDR3nt: TGCGCCAGCAGCTCAGACAGGGGGAATGAGCAGTTCTTC

v_gene: TRBV6-6
abundance: .
d_gene: .
j_gene: TRBJ1-2
CDR3aa: CASSPPMPAGIRGSNYGYTF
CDR3nt: TGTGCCAGCAGCCCCCCCATGCCGGCGGGGATAAGAGGGTCTAACTATGGCTACACCTTC

v_gene: TRBV9
abundance: .
d_gene: TRBD2
j_gene: TRBJ2-1
CDR3aa: CASATSGGYEQFF
CDR3nt: TGTGCCAGTGCGACTAGCGGGGGTTATGAGCAGTTCTTC

v_gene: TRBV7-6
abundance: few
d_gene: TRBD1
j_gene: TRBJ1-1
CDR3aa: CASSPWTGGNTEAFF
CDR3nt: TGTGCCAGCAGCCCTTGGACAGGGGGCAACACTGAAGCTTTCTTT

v_gene: TRBV3-1/TRBV3-2
abundance: once
d_gene: TRBD1
j_gene: TRBJ1-1
CDR3aa: CASSQVTGETEAFF
CDR3nt: TGTGCCAGCAGCCAGGTTACAGGGGAGACTGAAGCTTTCTTT

v_gene: TRBV7-8
abundance: once
d_gene: .
j_gene: TRBJ2-2
CDR3aa: CASSFGVYTGELFF
CDR3nt: TGTGCCAGCAGCTTCGGGGTGTACACCGGGGAGCTGTTTTTT

v_gene: TRBV19
abundance: .
d_gene: TRBD2
j_gene: TRBJ2-2
CDR3aa: CASSLERGGRTGELFF
CDR3nt: TGTGCCAGTTCCCTGGAGCGGGGGGGCCGAACCGGGGAGCTGTTTTTT

v_gene: TRBV10-3
abundance: .
d_gene: .
j_gene: TRBJ2-2
CDR3aa: CAIRGAWNTGELFF
CDR3nt: TGTGCCATCAGGGGAGCTTGGAACACCGGGGAGCTGTTTTTT

v_gene: TRBV5-1
abundance: .
d_gene: .
j_gene: TRBJ2-6
CDR3aa: CASSSAFIFRASGANVLTF
CDR3nt: TGCGCCAGCAGCTCTGCATTTATTTTCAGGGCGTCAGGGGCCAACGTCCTGACTTTC

v_gene: TRBV11-2
abundance: .
d_gene: .
j_gene: TRBJ2-2
CDR3aa: CASSPRSGELFF
CDR3nt: TGTGCCAGCAGCCCGCGCTCCGGGGAGCTGTTTTTT

v_gene: TRBV30
abundance: .
d_gene: .
j_gene: TRBJ2-1
CDR3aa: CAWSLVHEQFF
CDR3nt: TGTGCCTGGAGTCTAGTTCATGAGCAGTTCTTC

v_gene: TRBV29-1
abundance: once
d_gene: TRBD2
j_gene: TRBJ2-1
CDR3aa: CSVDNGGSHNEQFF
CDR3nt: TGCAGCGTTGATAACGGGGGGTCCCACAATGAGCAGTTCTTC

v_gene: TRBV12-3/TRBV12-4
abundance: many
d_gene: .
j_gene: TRBJ1-1
CDR3aa: CASSPSGGREAFF
CDR3nt: TGTGCCAGCAGCCCCTCGGGAGGGAGGGAAGCTTTCTTT

v_gene: TRBV18
abundance: many
d_gene: TRBD1
j_gene: TRBJ1-3
CDR3aa: CASSLGQGFYTGNTIYF
CDR3nt: TGTGCCAGCTCCCTCGGACAGGGTTTTTACACTGGAAACACCATATATTTT

v_gene: TRBV4-2
abundance: .
d_gene: .
j_gene: TRBJ2-1
CDR3aa: CASSNRGGAGEQFF
CDR3nt: TGTGCCAGCAGCAACCGCGGGGGCGCCGGTGAGCAGTTCTTC

v_gene: TRBV6-6
abundance: once
d_gene: TRBD2
j_gene: TRBJ2-3
CDR3aa: CASGRTSGATDTQYF
CDR3nt: TGTGCCAGCGGAAGGACTAGCGGGGCTACAGATACGCAGTATTTT

v_gene: TRBV6-6
abundance: .
d_gene: .
j_gene: TRBJ2-7
CDR3aa: CASSPHEVPRQYF
CDR3nt: TGTGCCAGCAGTCCCCATGAGGTTCCTCGGCAGTACTTC

v_gene: TRBV9
abundance: .
d_gene: TRBD1
j_gene: TRBJ1-4
CDR3aa: CASSVGRQGLEKLFF
CDR3nt: TGTGCCAGCAGCGTAGGGCGACAGGGGCTTGAAAAACTGTTTTTT

v_gene: TRBV10-3
abundance: .
d_gene: .
j_gene: TRBJ1-2
CDR3aa: CAISESDKNYGYTF
CDR3nt: TGTGCCATCAGTGAGTCCGACAAGAACTATGGCTACACCTTC

v_gene: TRBV5-1
abundance: .
d_gene: TRBD1
j_gene: TRBJ2-7
CDR3aa: CASSLADRVGEQYF
CDR3nt: TGCGCCAGCAGCTTGGCCGACAGGGTCGGCGAGCAGTACTTC

v_gene: TRBV7-9
abundance: many
d_gene: .
j_gene: TRBJ1-2
CDR3aa: CASSLAAAGYGYTF
CDR3nt: TGTGCCAGCAGCTTAGCGGCAGCAGGCTATGGCTACACCTTC

v_gene: TRBV6-6
abundance: once
d_gene: .
j_gene: TRBJ2-3
CDR3aa: CASTHGGEDTQYF
CDR3nt: TGTGCCAGCACCCACGGGGGTGAAGATACGCAGTATTTT

v_gene: TRBV9
abundance: .
d_gene: TRBD1
j_gene: TRBJ1-2
CDR3aa: CASTSSGTGNYGYTF
CDR3nt: TGTGCCAGCACCTCATCCGGGACAGGGAACTATGGCTACACCTTC

v_gene: TRBV5-4
abundance: .
d_gene: TRBD2
j_gene: TRBJ2-2
CDR3aa: CASSLASGGRNGELFF
CDR3nt: TGTGCCAGCAGCTTGGCAAGCGGGGGGCGAAACGGGGAGCTGTTTTTT

v_gene: TRBV28
abundance: .
d_gene: .
j_gene: TRBJ1-1
CDR3aa: CASSGGRRNTEAFF
CDR3nt: TGTGCCAGCAGTGGAGGACGGAGGAACACTGAAGCTTTCTTT

v_gene: TRBV15
abundance: .
d_gene: TRBD1
j_gene: TRBJ2-6
CDR3aa: CATSRLPGQVRGLPGANVLTF
CDR3nt: TGTGCCACCAGCAGACTCCCGGGACAGGTGAGGGGGTTACCTGGGGCCAACGTCCTGACTTTC

v_gene: TRBV6-5
abundance: .
d_gene: .
j_gene: TRBJ1-4
CDR3aa: CASTPKQGYLEKLFF
CDR3nt: TGTGCCAGCACTCCCAAACAGGGTTATCTAGAAAAACTGTTTTTT

v_gene: TRBV5-6
abundance: .
d_gene: .
j_gene: TRBJ1-6
CDR3aa: CASSPPRSDSPLHF
CDR3nt: TGTGCCAGCAGCCCGCCAAGGAGCGATTCACCCCTCCACTTT

v_gene: TRBV5-1
abundance: .
d_gene: .
j_gene: TRBJ2-2
CDR3aa: CASTLKSGTGELFF
CDR3nt: TGCGCCAGCACCCTTAAAAGCGGCACCGGGGAGCTGTTTTTT

v_gene: TRBV15
abundance: .
d_gene: .
j_gene: TRBJ1-1
CDR3aa: CATSVVPPGSTEAFF
CDR3nt: TGTGCCACCAGCGTCGTACCTCCAGGGTCCACTGAAGCTTTCTTT

v_gene: TRBV5-1
abundance: .
d_gene: TRBD1
j_gene: TRBJ2-3
CDR3aa: CASSFQGVRGDTQYF
CDR3nt: TGCGCCAGCAGCTTCCAGGGGGTCAGGGGAGATACGCAGTATTTT

v_gene: TRBV18
abundance: medium-sized
d_gene: TRBD1
j_gene: TRBJ1-6
CDR3aa: CASSPRMQGAGDSPLHF
CDR3nt: TGTGCCAGCTCACCCAGAATGCAGGGGGCGGGCGATTCACCCCTCCACTTT

v_gene: TRBV7-2
abundance: .
d_gene: .
j_gene: TRBJ1-6
CDR3aa: CASSLGHFRGSPLHF
CDR3nt: TGTGCCAGCAGCTTAGGGCACTTTAGGGGGTCACCCCTCCACTTT

v_gene: TRBV11-2
abundance: .
d_gene: .
j_gene: TRBJ2-7
CDR3aa: CASSFIPAYEQYF
CDR3nt: TGTGCCAGCAGCTTTATCCCTGCCTACGAGCAGTACTTC

v_gene: TRBV19
abundance: .
d_gene: TRBD1
j_gene: TRBJ1-2
CDR3aa: CASSMGARTGHF
CDR3nt: TGTGCCAGTAGTATGGGAGCGAGGACAGGCCACTTC

v_gene: TRBV6-5
abundance: .
d_gene: TRBD1
j_gene: TRBJ1-1
CDR3aa: CASSRGRTEAFF
CDR3nt: TGTGCCAGCAGTAGGGGGCGCACTGAAGCTTTCTTT

v_gene: TRBV19
abundance: .
d_gene: TRBD2
j_gene: TRBJ2-3
CDR3aa: CASSIQAGGQADTQYF
CDR3nt: TGTGCCAGTAGTATACAGGCGGGGGGGCAGGCAGATACGCAGTATTTT

v_gene: TRBV4-1
abundance: .
d_gene: .
j_gene: TRBJ1-2
CDR3aa: CASSQDPPRWAYGYTF
CDR3nt: TGCGCCAGCAGCCAAGATCCGCCCAGATGGGCCTATGGCTACACCTTC

v_gene: TRBV5-5
abundance: few
d_gene: .
j_gene: TRBJ2-2
CDR3aa: CASSSKTGNTGELFF
CDR3nt: TGTGCCAGCAGCTCAAAGACAGGGAACACCGGGGAGCTGTTTTTT

v_gene: TRBV29-1
abundance: few
d_gene: TRBD2
j_gene: TRBJ2-3
CDR3aa: CSVGGGITDTQYF
CDR3nt: TGCAGCGTGGGGGGGGGAATCACAGATACGCAGTATTTT

v_gene: TRBV10-3
abundance: .
d_gene: .
j_gene: TRBJ2-7
CDR3aa: CAISESFTGYEQYF
CDR3nt: TGTGCCATCAGTGAGTCGTTTACGGGCTACGAGCAGTACTTC

v_gene: TRBV18
abundance: .
d_gene: TRBD1
j_gene: TRBJ1-5
CDR3aa: CASSHRGQPDQPQHF
CDR3nt: TGTGCCAGCTCACACAGGGGGCAGCCCGATCAGCCCCAGCATTTT

v_gene: TRBV5-1
abundance: few
d_gene: .
j_gene: TRBJ2-3
CDR3aa: CASSYTQGYGTDTQYF
CDR3nt: TGCGCCAGCAGCTACACTCAGGGGTACGGCACAGATACGCAGTATTTT

v_gene: TRBV4-1
abundance: .
d_gene: TRBD1
j_gene: TRBJ2-3
CDR3aa: CASSQDPLRGRYISTDTQYF
CDR3nt: TGCGCCAGCAGCCAAGATCCTCTCAGGGGGCGATACATTAGCACAGATACGCAGTATTTT

v_gene: TRBV6-5
abundance: .
d_gene: .
j_gene: TRBJ2-2
CDR3aa: CASSYSGGSGELFF
CDR3nt: TGTGCCAGCAGTTACTCGGGCGGGTCCGGGGAGCTGTTTTTT

v_gene: TRBV18
abundance: .
d_gene: .
j_gene: TRBJ1-1
CDR3aa: CASSPPMNTEAFF
CDR3nt: TGTGCCAGCTCGCCTCCTATGAACACTGAAGCTTTCTTT

v_gene: TRBV11-2
abundance: .
d_gene: .
j_gene: TRBJ2-4
CDR3aa: CASSSLLTGGTGKNIQYF
CDR3nt: TGTGCCAGCAGCTCACTTTTAACGGGGGGGACAGGGAAAAACATTCAGTACTTC

v_gene: TRBV24-1
abundance: .
d_gene: TRBD1
j_gene: TRBJ2-2
CDR3aa: CATSGALGQGQNTGELFF
CDR3nt: TGTGCCACCAGTGGGGCCCTCGGACAGGGCCAGAACACCGGGGAGCTGTTTTTT

v_gene: TRBV7-8
abundance: .
d_gene: .
j_gene: TRBJ1-1
CDR3aa: CASTNTRGDTEAFF
CDR3nt: TGTGCCAGCACCAACACCCGGGGAGACACTGAAGCTTTCTTT

v_gene: TRBV7-3
abundance: many
d_gene: .
j_gene: TRBJ1-3
CDR3aa: CASSFGGLGNTIYF
CDR3nt: TGTGCCAGCAGCTTCGGGGGTTTGGGAAACACCATATATTTT